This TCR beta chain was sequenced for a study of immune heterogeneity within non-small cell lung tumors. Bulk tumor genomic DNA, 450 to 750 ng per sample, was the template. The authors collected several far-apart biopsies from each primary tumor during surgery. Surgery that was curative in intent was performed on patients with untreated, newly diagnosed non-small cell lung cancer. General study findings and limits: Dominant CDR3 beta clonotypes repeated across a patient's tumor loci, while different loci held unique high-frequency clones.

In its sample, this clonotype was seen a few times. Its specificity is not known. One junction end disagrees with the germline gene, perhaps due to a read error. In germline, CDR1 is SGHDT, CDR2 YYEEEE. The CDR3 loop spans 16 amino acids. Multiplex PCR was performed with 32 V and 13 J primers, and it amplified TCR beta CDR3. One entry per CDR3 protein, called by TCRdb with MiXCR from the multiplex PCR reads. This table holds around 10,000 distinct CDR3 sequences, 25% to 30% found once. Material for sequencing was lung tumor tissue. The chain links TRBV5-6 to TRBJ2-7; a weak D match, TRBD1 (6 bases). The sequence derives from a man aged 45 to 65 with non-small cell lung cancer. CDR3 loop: CASSFEQGFTAYERYF. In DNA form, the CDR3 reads TGTGCCAGCAGCTTTGAACAGGGTTTCACAGCCTACGAGCGGTACTTC.